The 15 T cell receptor beta chains reported below all come from one sample, sequenced in a study of early T cells in non-severe SARS-CoV-2 infection. TCRdb reprocessed the 5' RACE reads with MiXCR, giving one entry per CDR3 protein. This sample has more than 90,000 distinct CDR3 sequences, with about 12% found just once. Source material: whole blood. The source of these receptors is an adult who was a healthcare worker with PCR-confirmed SARS-CoV-2 infection or an uninfected control (not recorded which).

This clonotype has only a few counts. The V gene is TRBV6-1, the J gene TRBJ2-7; a possible D gene is TRBD1 (8 bases). The CDR3 runs to 14 residues. The ends were cut back, 2 bases at V and 3 bases at J, with 11 bases in the middle. Germline CDR1 is MNHNS and CDR2 is SASEGT. CDR3 in DNA: TGTGCCAGCAGTGAATACAGGGGGGGCTACGAGCAGTACTTC. Encoded protein: CASSEYRGGYEQYF.

This clonotype was recorded a few times. CDR3 DNA sequence: TGTGCCAGCAGGGACACTCCCTACGAGCAGTACTTC. Residues: CASRDTPYEQYF. V is TRBV6-1 and J is TRBJ2-7, with D maybe TRBD1 (5 bases). V was clipped by 6 bases and J by 2 bases, with 8 bases between them. Germline loops: CDR1 MNHNS, CDR2 SASEGT. This CDR3 spans 12 amino acids.

The V call is TRBV5-1, the J call TRBJ2-7; weak D call: TRBD1 (5 bases). Trimming left V 4 bases short and J 2 bases short, with 13 bases between. The CDR3 has 14 residues. The germline CDR1 and CDR2 sequences are SGHRS and YFSETQ. The CDR3 sequence is CASSLRAETYEQYF. The DNA for the CDR3 is TGCGCCAGCAGCCTCAGGGCAGAAACCTACGAGCAGTACTTC. Full variable domain (outside the CDR3, taken from reference TRBV5-1 and TRBJ2-7): KAGVTQTPRYLIKTRGQQVTLSCSPISGHRSVSWYQQTPGQGLQFLFEYFSETQRNKGNFPGRFSGRQFSNSRSEMNVSTLELGDSALYLCASSLRAETYEQYFGPGTRLTVT.

The table lists this clonotype with many counts. The gene calls are TRBV18 and TRBJ2-7; TRBD1 matches at 9 bases. The V and J ends lost 3 bases and 6 bases, in that order; junction bases with no gene match: 9. This CDR3 has 15 residues. Germline assignment: CDR1 KGHSH and CDR2 LQKENI. CDR3 sequence (DNA): TGTGCCAGCTCACCCCGGGGACAGGGCGTCGGCGAGCAGTACTTC. Protein product: CASSPRGQGVGEQYF.

This clonotype was picked up a small number of times. The rearrangement uses TRBV11-2 and TRBJ2-7; TRBD1 might be the D (7 bases). The germline gives CDR1 SGHAT, CDR2 FQNNGV. This CDR3 has 15 amino acids. V lost 6 bases and J lost 5, with 20 bases in between. The CDR3 loop is CASSRAETGRHEQYF. CDR3 sequence (DNA): TGTGCCAGCAGTCGCGCGGAGACAGGGAGGCACGAGCAGTACTTC.

The chain links TRBV28 to TRBJ2-1; 8 bases are shared with TRBD2. Germline V gives CDR1 MDHEN, CDR2 SYDVKM. The CDR3 sequence is 16 residues long. With V trimmed by 9 bases and J by 2 bases, 12 bases remained unmatched. The CDR3 loop reads CASRGLAGGPYNEQFF. The DNA of the CDR3 is TGTGCCAGTCGAGGGCTAGCGGGCGGACCCTACAATGAGCAGTTCTTC.

This clonotype occurred many times. The rearrangement links TRBV20-1 to TRBJ2-3; D tentatively reads TRBD1 or TRBD2 (6 bases each). Trimming took 2 bases from V and 8 from J, leaving 23 bases between them. Germline loops: CDR1 DFQATT, CDR2 SNEGSKA (reference sequence). The CDR3 has 16 residues. The CDR3 bases are TGCAGTGCTAGACCCCCGGGGGCCCAATACCCCCGTACGCAGTATTTT. It codes for CSARPPGAQYPRTQYF.

This clonotype was observed many times. The genes are TRBV12-3 or TRBV12-4 and TRBJ1-2; 7 bases align to TRBD1. This CDR3 region has 14 residues. V lost 8 bases to trimming and J lost 4 bases; unmatched junction nucleotides: 10. Written as DNA, the CDR3 is TGTGCCAGCCGTACGACAGGGACGATCTATGGCTACACCTTC. Amino acids: CASRTTGTIYGYTF.

This clonotype was observed a handful of times. The rearrangement links TRBV9 to TRBJ1-5; no firm D call. The CDR3 is 15 amino acids. Germline CDR1 is SGDLS and CDR2 is YYNGEE. V was shortened by 4 bases and J by 3 bases, with 14 bases between the two germline ends. In nucleotides, the CDR3 is TGTGCCAGCAGCACGGATACCTCCATCAATCAGCCCCAGCATTTT. Translating it yields CASSTDTSINQPQHF.

The chain employs TRBV3-1 and TRBJ2-5; 8 positions match TRBD1. CDR3 length: 14 residues. Trimming cost V 1 base and J 5 bases; bases outside gene matches: 3. Looked up from germline, CDR1 is LGHDT and CDR2 is YNNKEL (reference sequence). CDR3 in DNA: TGTGCCAGCAGCCAAGGGACAGGGAAGGAGACCCAGTACTTC. This codes for CASSQGTGKETQYF.

This chain links TRBV7-8 with TRBJ1-2, with D possibly TRBD1 on 5 matching bases. There are 16 residues in the CDR3. V lost 0 bases and J 3 bases, leaving 14 bases between the germline ends. Per germline, CDR1 SGHVS and CDR2 FQNEAQ. The CDR3 protein is CASSLAGEARHYGYTF. The CDR3 bases are TGTGCCAGCAGCTTAGCAGGGGAGGCAAGGCACTATGGCTACACCTTC.

This clonotype turned up a few times. V is TRBV10-3 and J is TRBJ2-3, with D unclear. The CDR3 loop spans 15 amino acids. Trimming took off 3 bases at V and 2 bases at J, with 12 bases between the two ends. Germline CDR1 is ENHRY and CDR2 is SYGVKD. The CDR3 coding sequence is TGTGCCATCAGTGATGCTAGAAAAACCACAGATACGCAGTATTTT. Encoded protein: CAISDARKTTDTQYF.

In this sample, this clonotype turned up a few times. V and J are TRBV7-2 and TRBJ2-7, with TRBD1 identical over 8 bases. This CDR3 has 13 amino acids. V shed 5 bases, J shed 3 bases, and the junction held 3 bases outside the gene matches. CDR1 and CDR2 (germline): SGHTA, FQGNSA. CDR3 DNA: TGTGCCAGCAGCGTGGACAGGGACTACGAGCAGTACTTC. Protein sequence: CASSVDRDYEQYF.

The chain couples TRBV2 to TRBJ1-1; D unresolved. Germline CDR1 is SNHLY and CDR2 is FYNNEI. Trimming removed 4 bases at V and 8 bases at J, with 8 bases between. This CDR3 is built from 11 residues. The CDR3 loop is CASSARGEAFF. As DNA, the CDR3 is TGTGCCAGCAGTGCTCGCGGGGAAGCTTTCTTT.

This clonotype showed up just once. The rearrangement joins TRBV25-1 to TRBJ2-7; perhaps TRBD1 as D (5 bases). V lost 4 bases and J lost 1, with 11 bases in between. The CDR3 contains 14 residues. In germline, CDR1 is MGHDK, CDR2 SYGVNS. DNA of the CDR3: TGTGCCAGCAGTGGCAGGGTCCGATCCTACGAGCAGTACTTC. As protein: CASSGRVRSYEQYF.